This record concerns one T cell receptor (beta chain) sequence. Antigen unknown. Assay used: immunoSEQ multiplex PCR; TCRdb lists only in-frame clones, some missing. The table records about 390,000 clones, approximately 86% of them present only once. The data were obtained in a study of Ad26.COV2.S vaccination and SARS-CoV-2 variants. The germline V gene encodes CDR1 SGHAT and CDR2 FQNNGV. The ends lost 2 bases at V and 8 bases at J; junction bases unmatched: 2. The CDR3 length is 12 residues. Study-wide results and limits: With respect to non-spike TCR breadth, vaccine and placebo recipients were similar. Overall T cell responses may have been underestimated by the analyses of TCR breadth and depth.

Treatment reported: some 20 received Ad26.COV2.S at low or high dose, single or two shots; about 5 received placebo; per-sample allocation not given. It was on day 63 after the first vaccine or placebo injection that samples were taken. A Boston donor was an adult aged 18-55 years. This chain uses TRBV11-2 with TRBJ2-7; 8 bases line up with TRBD1. This sequence was found in a person aged 18 to 65 who received the Ad26.COV2.S COVID-19 vaccine or a placebo. The sequences come from peripheral blood, collected in a trial of Ad26.COV2.S vaccine versus placebo. The CDR3 DNA reads TGTGCCAGCAGCTTACAGGGGGCGAAGCAGTACTTC. Its protein product is CASSLQGAKQYF. Looking up the rest from reference TRBV11-2 and TRBJ2-7 gives the full variable domain: EAGVAQSPRYKIIEKRQSVAFWCNPISGHATLYWYQQILGQGPKLLIQFQNNGVVDDSQLPKDRFSAERLKGVDSTLKIQPAKLEDSAVYLCASSLQGAKQYFGPGTRLTVT.